Listed below are T cell receptor beta chains from one sample, sequenced in a study of cytomegalovirus exposure and HLA in healthy donors. Libraries were prepared by immunoSEQ multiplex PCR; TCRdb keeps only in-frame clonotypes and omits some of them. The table shows around 160,000 clones, with around 77% occurring only once. Sequenced: PBMCs. The receptors were gathered from a woman in her thirties or forties in good health and CMV-seropositive. Each CDR3 is given with its conserved first and last residue. A D gene is named only where the DNA matches it firmly. Rows may omit the clone size; those that give it use once, few, many or a size class.

>TRBV5-1|NA|TRBJ1-1|NA
TGCGCCAGCAGTCGGGACTTGAACACTGAAGCTTTCTTT
CASSRDLNTEAFF
>TRBV27|NA|TRBJ1-5|few
TGTGCCATCAGTGAGTCGGAGTATCAGCCCCAGCATTTT
CAISESEYQPQHF
>TRBV19|TRBD1|TRBJ2-7|once
TGTGCCAGTAGTAAAATCCCGGGACAGGGGCTGAACGAGCAGTACTTC
CASSKIPGQGLNEQYF
>TRBV9|TRBD1|TRBJ2-5|NA
TGTGCCAGCAGCCCTCGGACAGGGGAAGAGACCCAGTACTTC
CASSPRTGEETQYF
>TRBV7-2|NA|TRBJ2-5|NA
TGTGCCAGCAGCCCCCGGGGGATGGGGCAAGAGACCCAGTACTTC
CASSPRGMGQETQYF
>TRBV6-1|TRBD1|TRBJ1-5|NA
TGTGCCAGCAGGGAATACGGGACAGGTGCAGGACAGCCCCAGCATTTT
CASREYGTGAGQPQHF
>TRBV19|NA|TRBJ1-4|NA
TGTGCCAGTAGTATCCCGGCGTTCCAGGGGCCCAATGAAAAACTGTTTTTT
CASSIPAFQGPNEKLFF
>TRBV5-1|NA|TRBJ2-1|NA
TGCGCCAGCAGCTTGGGCGGGGAAATCTACAATGAGCAGTTCTTC
CASSLGGEIYNEQFF
>TRBV6-1|NA|TRBJ2-2|NA
TGTGCCAGCAAAGACTACGGGGAGCTGTTTTTT
CASKDYGELFF
>TRBV7-9|NA|TRBJ1-5|NA
TGTGCCAGCAGCTTAGCGGGTGGCAGGGAGGGATATAGCAATCAGCCCCAGCATTTT
CASSLAGGREGYSNQPQHF
>TRBV6-1|NA|TRBJ2-5|NA
TGTGCCAGCAGTATCGCCGGAGTACAAGAGACCCAGTACTTC
CASSIAGVQETQYF
>TRBV7-6|NA|TRBJ2-3|NA
TGTGCCAGCAGCTTACTTAGCACAGATACGCAGTATTTT
CASSLLSTDTQYF
>TRBV12-5|NA|TRBJ2-5|NA
TGTGCTAGTGGCCAGGGGACGGGACAAGAGACCCAGTACTTC
CASGQGTGQETQYF
>TRBV29-1|NA|TRBJ2-3|NA
TGCAGCGTTAAAGCGGTTTTCGGCACAGATACGCAGTATTTT
CSVKAVFGTDTQYF
>TRBV19|NA|TRBJ2-7|NA
TGTGCCAGTAGTCTCAATTCAAGGGGGACAAACTACGAGCAGTACTTC
CASSLNSRGTNYEQYF
>TRBV12-2|NA|TRBJ1-2|once
TGTGCAAGTCGCTACGGACAGGGCCCCCTCTATGGCTACACCTTC
CASRYGQGPLYGYTF
>TRBV7-6|TRBD1|TRBJ2-2|NA
TGTGCCAGCAGCTTAGTAGGCACAGGGGGCACCACCGGGGAGCTGTTTTTT
CASSLVGTGGTTGELFF
>TRBV2|TRBD2|TRBJ2-7|NA
TGTGCCAGCAGGACTAGCGGGGGCTCCTACGAGCAGTACTTC
CASRTSGGSYEQYF
>TRBV28|NA|TRBJ1-1|NA
TGTGCCAGCAGTTCCTACAGGTTAAACACTGAAGCTTTCTTT
CASSSYRLNTEAFF
>TRBV5-4|NA|TRBJ2-7|NA
TGTGCCAGCAGCTTGGCCGGGACTTATGATTACGAGCAGTACTTC
CASSLAGTYDYEQYF